This entry is about one TCR beta chain. Germline CDR1 and CDR2: MDHEN and SYDVKM. The CDR3 contains 11 residues. V lost 5 bases and J lost 12; bases outside the gene matches: 6. Amplification used 60 Vbeta primers and 13 Jbeta primers. Profiled with immunoSEQ multiplex PCR; TCRdb holds only in-frame clones, not every one. Its table lists around 140,000 clones. These data originate in a study of cytomegalovirus exposure and HLA in healthy donors. This chain connects TRBV28 to TRBJ1-1; 7 positions match TRBD1. The sequence derives from a woman between 35 and 50 years old in good health and CMV-seropositive. Sample: PBMCs. This chain's CDR3 is CASSADRKPFF. The CDR3 DNA sequence: TGTGCCAGCAGTGCGGACAGGAAACCTTTCTTT.